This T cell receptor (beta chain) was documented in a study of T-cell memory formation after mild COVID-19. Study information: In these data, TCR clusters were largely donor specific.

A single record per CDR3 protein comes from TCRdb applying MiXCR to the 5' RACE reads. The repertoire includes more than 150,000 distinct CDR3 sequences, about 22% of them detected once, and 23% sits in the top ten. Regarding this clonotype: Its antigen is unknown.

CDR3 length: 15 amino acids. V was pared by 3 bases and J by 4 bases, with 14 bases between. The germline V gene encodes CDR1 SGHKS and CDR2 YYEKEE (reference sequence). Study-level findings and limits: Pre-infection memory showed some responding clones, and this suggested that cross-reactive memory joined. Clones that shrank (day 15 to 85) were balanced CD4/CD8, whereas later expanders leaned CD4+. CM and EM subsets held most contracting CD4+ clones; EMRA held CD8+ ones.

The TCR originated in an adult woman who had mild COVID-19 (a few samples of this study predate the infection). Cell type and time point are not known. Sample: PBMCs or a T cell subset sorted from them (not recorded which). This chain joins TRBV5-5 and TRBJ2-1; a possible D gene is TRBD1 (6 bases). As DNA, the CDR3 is TGTGCCAGCAGCTCGACAGGTCCTTTTTACAATGAGCAGTTCTTC. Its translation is CASSSTGPFYNEQFF.